This T cell receptor beta chain was obtained from a study of beta chain features in type 1 diabetes. General study findings and limits: A moderate, significant TCRB CDR3 shortening appeared in type 1 diabetes across four CD4+ subsets.

This clone appeared a few times. Antigen unknown. Sequencing targeted expressed TCRB transcripts, as all isolated RNA had been reverse transcribed. Measured with immunoSEQ multiplex PCR; TCRdb has only the in-frame clones, and not every one. The sample lists around 310,000 clones, about 14% occurring once. The CDR3 loop spans 14 amino acids. The germline V gene encodes CDR1 LNHDA and CDR2 SQIVND (reference sequence). The J segment lost 17 bases and the V segment lost 4 bases, leaving 11 bases of the junction unmatched. The gene calls are TRBV19 and TRBJ2-6; the match to TRBD1 covers 10 bases. The sample taken for sequencing was naive CD4+ T cells from blood. The sequence came from a woman aged 18-29 years with type 1 diabetes. The CDR3 bases are TGTGCCAGTAGTACCCCGGGACAGGGGAGTTGGATGACTTTC. It translates to CASSTPGQGSWMTF.